This T cell receptor beta chain emerged from a study of blood T cell repertoires in COVID-19. Sequenced by immunoSEQ multiplex PCR; TCRdb stores in-frame clones only, minus some. Among around 120,000 clones listed, around 89% were seen once. V was clipped by 5 bases and J by 2 bases; unmatched bases: 6. The CDR3 loop spans 15 amino acids. Germline V gene sequence: CDR1 SGHAT, CDR2 FQNNGV. The sequence was obtained from a middle-aged man with acute or convalescent COVID-19. The material sequenced was peripheral blood. The J gene is TRBJ1-2, the V gene TRBV11-2, with TRBD1 matching 9 bases. CDR3 protein: CASSILGQGNYGYTF. The CDR3 nucleotides read TGTGCCAGCAGCATCCTTGGACAGGGGAACTATGGCTACACCTTC.